The rows below give T cell receptor beta chains drawn from one sample of a study of vaccination and CD4 T cells after COVID-19. No antigen is known for these receptors. Via MiXCR, TCRdb re-called the PCR reads, giving one row per CDR3 protein. Among 10,000 to 13,000 distinct CDR3 sequences listed, 31% were seen once. Sample: CD4+ T cells from blood, cultured in vitro. These receptor sequences come from a human donor who had recovered from COVID-19. CDR3s include the opening cysteine and the closing phenylalanine or tryptophan. D genes are given only for firm matches. The size entry is marked missing in some rows and otherwise reads once, few, many or a size class.

CDR3	DNA	size	V	J	D
CSASRGTEAFF	TGCAGTGCTAGCCGAGGCACTGAAGCTTTCTTT	medium-sized	TRBV20-1	TRBJ1-1	-
CASTQGPANNSPLHF	TGTGCCAGCACCCAAGGGCCAGCGAATAATTCACCCCTCCACTTT	-	TRBV5-4	TRBJ1-6	-
CASRDGARTEAFF	TGTGCCAGTAGGGACGGGGCGCGAACTGAAGCTTTCTTT	few	TRBV19	TRBJ1-1	-
CASSLGQRRDTDTQYF	TGTGCCAGCAGCCTCGGACAGCGTAGGGATACAGATACGCAGTATTTT	-	TRBV12-3/TRBV12-4	TRBJ2-3	-
CSARQTGGDEQFF	TGCAGTGCTCGCCAGACGGGGGGGGATGAGCAGTTCTTC	few	TRBV20-1	TRBJ2-1	TRBD2
CASSLQRSSYNEQFF	TGTGCCAGCAGCCTCCAGCGGAGCTCCTACAATGAGCAGTTCTTC	-	TRBV7-3	TRBJ2-1	-
CASSPAGHYTETQYF	TGTGCCAGCAGCCCAGCGGGACATTACACGGAGACCCAGTACTTC	-	TRBV9	TRBJ2-5	-
CASSSGQGSEQFF	TGTGCCAGCAGCTCCGGACAGGGAAGCGAGCAGTTCTTC	few	TRBV7-3	TRBJ2-1	TRBD1
CASSPFGQELETQYF	TGTGCCAGCAGCCCCTTCGGGCAGGAATTGGAGACCCAGTACTTC	few	TRBV7-2	TRBJ2-5	-
CASSRSWDRGYNEQFF	TGTGCCAGCAGTCGAAGCTGGGACAGGGGTTACAATGAGCAGTTCTTC	once	TRBV7-9	TRBJ2-1	TRBD1
CSARTGTSSHEQYF	TGCAGTGCTAGAACCGGGACTAGCTCCCACGAGCAGTACTTC	-	TRBV20-1	TRBJ2-7	TRBD2
CSAITGGGRYNEQFF	TGCAGTGCCATTACCGGAGGGGGCAGGTACAATGAGCAGTTCTTC	few	TRBV20-1	TRBJ2-1	-
CSARGGEVGRTQYF	TGCAGTGCCAGGGGAGGGGAAGTGGGAAGGACCCAGTACTTC	few	TRBV20-1	TRBJ2-5	-
CASGHYGFGGSGSSYEQYF	TGTGCCAGCGGACATTACGGCTTTGGGGGTAGCGGCAGCTCCTACGAGCAGTACTTC	-	TRBV28	TRBJ2-7	-
CASSWNGPNTGELFF	TGTGCCAGCAGTTGGAACGGACCCAACACCGGGGAGCTGTTTTTT	-	TRBV6-2/TRBV6-3	TRBJ2-2	-
CASSERRTGQGEQYF	TGTGCCAGCAGTGAAAGGAGGACAGGGCAAGGCGAGCAGTACTTC	few	TRBV6-1	TRBJ2-7	TRBD1
CASSYPVTGELFF	TGTGCCAGCAGTTACCCAGTCACCGGGGAGCTGTTTTTT	-	TRBV6-2/TRBV6-3	TRBJ2-2	-
CASSSDSGSYNQPQHF	TGTGCCAGCAGCTCGGACTCAGGATCCTACAATCAGCCCCAGCATTTT	-	TRBV5-8	TRBJ1-5	-
CSAYMGNTDTQYF	TGCAGTGCCTACATGGGGAACACAGATACGCAGTATTTT	few	TRBV20-1	TRBJ2-3	-
CASSRPMGAGETQYF	TGTGCCAGCAGCCGTCCGATGGGGGCAGGAGAGACCCAGTACTTC	-	TRBV28	TRBJ2-5	-
CATSRKRQGDQPQHF	TGTGCCACCAGCAGAAAGAGACAGGGGGATCAGCCCCAGCATTTT	few	TRBV15	TRBJ1-5	TRBD1
CASSLVGSPITYEQYF	TGCGCCAGCAGCTTGGTTGGAAGCCCTATTACCTACGAGCAGTACTTC	-	TRBV5-1	TRBJ2-7	-
CASSLGRVYEQYF	TGTGCCAGCAGCTTGGGCAGGGTCTACGAGCAGTACTTC	-	TRBV5-5	TRBJ2-7	-
CASSSLSGSYNEQFF	TGTGCCAGCAGCTCCCTAAGCGGGAGCTACAATGAGCAGTTCTTC	-	TRBV7-3	TRBJ2-1	TRBD2
CASSSQRGGNYGYTF	TGCGCCAGCAGCTCCCAGCGGGGGGGTAACTATGGCTACACCTTC	-	TRBV7-6	TRBJ1-2	-
CASSRGPNYEQYF	TGTGCCAGCAGCCGAGGGCCTAACTACGAGCAGTACTTC	few	TRBV12-3/TRBV12-4	TRBJ2-7	-
CSVEIGSETQYF	TGCAGCGTTGAAATTGGCTCGGAGACCCAGTACTTC	-	TRBV29-1	TRBJ2-5	-
CATSDCGQGNSYNSPLHF	TGTGCCACCAGTGATTGTGGCCAGGGGAACTCCTATAATTCACCCCTCCACTTT	-	TRBV24-1	TRBJ1-6	-
CASSLGTGYEDTQYF	TGTGCCAGCAGCTTAGGTACCGGGTATGAAGATACGCAGTATTTT	-	TRBV7-2	TRBJ2-3	-
CASSPRQGNYEQYF	TGTGCCAGCAGCCCCCGACAGGGTAACTACGAGCAGTACTTC	-	TRBV7-6	TRBJ2-7	TRBD1
CASSQGRPGMGNQPQHF	TGTGCCAGCAGCCAAGGAAGGCCAGGGATGGGCAATCAGCCCCAGCATTTT	-	TRBV7-2	TRBJ1-5	-
CSVVRGETQYF	TGCAGCGTTGTCAGGGGAGAGACCCAGTACTTC	-	TRBV29-1	TRBJ2-5	-
CASSEQGRTEAFF	TGTGCCAGCAGCGAACAGGGTCGGACTGAAGCTTTCTTT	-	TRBV5-6	TRBJ1-1	-
CASSYGILWGSYEQYF	TGTGCCAGCAGTTACGGTATACTTTGGGGGTCCTACGAGCAGTACTTC	-	TRBV6-2/TRBV6-3	TRBJ2-7	-
CASSWEGLDYGYTF	TGTGCCAGCAGCTGGGAGGGGCTCGACTATGGCTACACCTTC	-	TRBV5-8	TRBJ1-2	-
CASSLTSGSPNEQFF	TGTGCCAGCAGTCTGACTAGCGGGAGCCCTAATGAGCAGTTCTTC	-	TRBV2	TRBJ2-1	TRBD2
CASSIHSSGGSYEQYF	TGTGCCAGCAGCATCCATTCTAGCGGGGGCTCCTACGAGCAGTACTTC	few	TRBV7-2	TRBJ2-7	TRBD2
CASSFLAGQAQETQYF	TGTGCCAGCAGCTTTCTTGCTGGACAGGCGCAAGAGACCCAGTACTTC	-	TRBV7-9	TRBJ2-5	TRBD1
CASSQGAHYGYTF	TGTGCCAGCAGTCAGGGGGCCCACTATGGCTACACCTTC	few	TRBV6-1	TRBJ1-2	TRBD1
CASRKTRSLNTEAFF	TGTGCCAGCAGGAAGACGAGGTCGCTGAACACTGAAGCTTTCTTT	-	TRBV12-3/TRBV12-4	TRBJ1-1	-
CASSPRQGSGYTF	TGTGCCAGCAGCCCGCGGCAGGGGTCCGGCTACACCTTC	-	TRBV7-2	TRBJ1-2	-